What follows describes a single T cell receptor (beta chain). What it binds is unknown. Assay used: immunoSEQ multiplex PCR; TCRdb lists only in-frame clones, some missing. The sample holds about 180,000 clones, roughly 94% seen once. CDR1 and CDR2 from the germline V gene are MDHEN and SYDVKM. Trimming at V came to 5 bases and at J to 5 bases, leaving 7 bases not matched to a gene. This CDR3 comprises 15 residues. This entry comes from a study of T cell responses to AZD1222 COVID-19 vaccine. The study, taken as a whole, reports: After two AZD1222 doses, spike-specific TCR breadth and depth rose versus day 0. Reports indicate that nearly half of spike-specific TCRs are directed at unmutated variant regions.

Sequenced here: peripheral blood, sampled 28 days after the second AZD1222 dose. The chain uses TRBV28 and TRBJ1-5; 9 nucleotides line up with TRBD1. This clonotype was sampled from an adult who received the AZD1222 COVID-19 vaccine. CDR3 sequence (DNA): TGTGCCAGCAGTGCCGGGACAGGGATTCATCAGCCCCAGCATTTT. Residues: CASSAGTGIHQPQHF.